This T cell receptor (beta chain) was identified during a study of technical replicates of blood from a handful of donors. The CDR3 loop spans 14 amino acids. Trimming took 4 bases from V and 1 from J; bases not matched to a gene: 3. Germline V lookup: CDR1 MGHRA, CDR2 YSYEKL. Method: immunoSEQ multiplex PCR; TCRdb's copy keeps in-frame clones and lacks some. This table holds nearly 70,000 clones, roughly 92% found once. The TCR sequence derives from a human donor in good health. The chain has TRBV4-1 and TRBJ1-1, with 7 nucleotides matching TRBD1. Sequencing was carried out using T cells isolated from PBMCs. In DNA, the CDR3 is TGCGCCAGCAGCCGGGGGGACAGGAACACTGAAGCTTTCTTT. It is translated as CASSRGDRNTEAFF.